The T cell receptor beta chain under discussion was sequenced for a study of cytomegalovirus exposure and HLA in healthy donors. Study conclusions and caveats: Reports credit the classifier with highly specific, highly sensitive diagnosis of cytomegalovirus status.

The PCR employed 60 Vbeta primers together with 13 Jbeta primers. The repertoire was sequenced with immunoSEQ multiplex PCR; TCRdb's copy has only in-frame clones and lacks some. The table includes 150,000 to 200,000 clones, about 77% detected once. The CDR3 spans 14 residues. V shed 4 bases, J shed 5 bases, and the junction held 3 bases outside the gene matches. CDR1 and CDR2 from the germline V gene are WSHSY and SAAADI. Remarks on this clone: The antigen remains undetermined.

Sequenced material: PBMCs. The chain is built from TRBV10-2 and TRBJ2-2, with TRBD1 matching over 8 bases. The TCR sequence derives from a man in his late teens or twenties in good health and CMV-seropositive. The CDR3 nucleotides read TGCGCCAGCAGTGGACAGGGGCGAACCGGGGAGCTGTTTTTT. This sequence encodes CASSGQGRTGELFF.